These 18 T cell receptor beta chains were sequenced from one sample in a study of blood T cells in healthy people across ages. A J-beta primer mix and a sample-barcoded 5' primer were used in a second PCR of about 6 to 12 cycles. TCRdb re-called the 5' RACE reads through MiXCR, storing one row per CDR3 protein. This sample has about 930,000 distinct CDR3 sequences; 25% to 35% occur once, and the top ten carry roughly 10%. This same sample was also part of a study on T cells of mothers and their children.

The sequenced sample was blood. These receptor sequences come from a woman aged 40 to 50 in good health.

The CDR3 sequence is CASSLPSGPRRDTQYF. The CDR3 DNA follows: TGCGCCAGCAGCCTTCCGAGCGGGCCCCGACGGGATACGCAGTATTTT. This chain uses TRBV5-1 with TRBJ2-3, with TRBD2 as a possible D gene (6 bases). Germline-derived CDR1 and CDR2 are SGHRS and YFSETQ. CDR3 length: 16 amino acids. V was pared by 4 bases and J by 6 bases, with 21 bases between.

The chain employs TRBV7-2 and TRBJ1-6, with D perhaps matching TRBD1 (5 bases). Germline-derived CDR1 and CDR2 are SGHTA and FQGNSA. V lost 5 bases and J 0 bases, leaving 14 bases between the germline ends. This CDR3 has 17 residues. CDR3 DNA: TGTGCCAGCAGCGCCCGACAGATAAGCTCCTATAATTCACCCCTCCACTTT. Its translation: CASSARQISSYNSPLHF. The variable domain in full, completed from reference TRBV7-2 and TRBJ1-6, reads GAGVSQSPSNKVTEKGKDVELRCDPISGHTALYWYRQSLGQGLEFLIYFQGNSAPDKSGLPSDRFSAERTGGSVSTLTIQRTQQEDSAVYLCASSARQISSYNSPLHFGNGTRLTVT.

This clonotype came up many times. J is TRBJ2-7 and V is TRBV10-2; D is perhaps TRBD1 (5 bases). Trimming removed 3 bases from V and 3 bases from J, with 9 bases in between. Germline-derived CDR1 and CDR2 are WSHSY and SAAADI. The CDR3 has 13 residues. The CDR3 loop reads CASSDPGYYEQYF. The CDR3 region has the DNA TGCGCCAGCAGTGATCCAGGGTACTACGAGCAGTACTTC.

There are a few counts of this clonotype. The chain couples TRBV7-9 to TRBJ1-4; D is perhaps TRBD1 (5 bases). The CDR3 loop spans 15 amino acids. Germline-derived CDR1 and CDR2 are SEHNR and FQNEAQ (reference sequence). Trimming took off 6 bases at V and 7 bases at J, with 18 bases between the two ends. The CDR3 DNA is TGTGCCAGCAGTCACAGGACACAGGCGGGTGAAAAACTGTTTTTT. Translation: CASSHRTQAGEKLFF. Combining the CDR3 with reference TRBV7-9 and TRBJ1-4 gives the whole variable domain DTGVSQNPRHKITKRGQNVTFRCDPISEHNRLYWYRQTLGQGPEFLTYFQNEAQLEKSRLLSDRFSAERPKGSFSTLEIQRTEQGDSAMYLCASSHRTQAGEKLFFGSGTQLSVL.

As to this clonotype: This clone may be a read error of a much larger clone one base away. The chain employs TRBV3-1 and TRBJ2-7, with 11 bases matching TRBD1. The J segment lost 6 bases and the V segment lost 4 bases, leaving 11 bases of the junction unmatched. CDR1 is LGHDT and CDR2 is YNNKEL in the germline V gene (reference sequence). This CDR3 contains 16 residues. CDR3 loop: CASSRDWRTGGAEQYF. DNA of the CDR3: TGTGCCAGCAGCCGAGATTGGAGGACAGGGGGCGCCGAGCAGTACTTC.

The rearrangement links TRBV5-1 to TRBJ2-3; D remains ambiguous. The CDR3 sequence is 16 residues long. Germline CDR1 is SGHRS and CDR2 is YFSETQ. Trimming removed 0 bases at V and 2 bases at J, with 13 bases between. This CDR3 is CASSLGSAAPTDTQYF. The CDR3 coding sequence is TGCGCCAGCAGCTTGGGCTCCGCAGCCCCCACAGATACGCAGTATTTT.

The CDR3 DNA reads as TGTGCCAGCAGTTTAGGTAGCCCCGGGGGCAATGAGCAGTTCTTC. Encoded protein: CASSLGSPGGNEQFF. This chain uses TRBV28 with TRBJ2-1; weak D call: TRBD2 (6 bases). V was clipped by 2 bases and J by 6 bases, with 14 bases between them. This CDR3 contains 15 residues. The germline V gene has CDR1 MDHEN and CDR2 SYDVKM. Full variable domain (rest looked up from reference TRBV28 and TRBJ2-1): DVKVTQSSRYLVKRTGEKVFLECVQDMDHENMFWYRQDPGLGLRLIYFSYDVKMKEKGDIPEGYSVSREKKERFSLILESASTNQTSMYLCASSLGSPGGNEQFFGPGTRLTVL.

The rearrangement links TRBV2 to TRBJ2-5; D uncertain. V lost 6 bases, J lost 7 bases, and 15 bases lay in between. Germline V gives CDR1 SNHLY, CDR2 FYNNEI. This CDR3 spans 13 amino acids. Written as DNA, the CDR3 is TGTGCCAGCAGGGAGTCGTCCTGGGGGACCCAGTACTTC. The encoded protein is CASRESSWGTQYF.

Many counts were recorded for this clonotype. V gene TRBV7-3 combines with J gene TRBJ2-1, with 11 bases matching TRBD2. The CDR3 loop spans 17 amino acids. Germline lookup yields CDR1 SGHTA and CDR2 FQGTGA. V dropped 1 base and J dropped 4; count of bases not matched to a gene: 6. For the CDR3, the DNA is TGTGCCAGCAGCTTAATGGGGCTAGCGGGGGGATACAATGAGCAGTTCTTC. It translates to CASSLMGLAGGYNEQFF.

This clonotype was counted only a few times. The rearrangement joins TRBV7-9 to TRBJ2-3; 12 bases align to TRBD2. The J segment lost 3 bases and the V segment lost 3 bases, leaving 4 bases of the junction unmatched. The CDR3 has 16 residues. Germline V gene sequence: CDR1 SEHNR, CDR2 FQNEAQ (reference sequence). CDR3 DNA sequence: TGTGCCAGCAGCTTTCTAGCGGGGGGGAAAACAGATACGCAGTATTTT. This codes for CASSFLAGGKTDTQYF.

This clonotype was observed at least ten times. The rearrangement joins TRBV15 to TRBJ2-7; 10 bases match TRBD1. Germline CDR1 and CDR2: LNHNV and YYDKDF (reference sequence). Trimming removed 5 bases from V and 3 bases from J; junction bases left unmatched: 4. The CDR3 totals 14 residues. The CDR3 sequence: CATSPGTGDYEQYF. The CDR3 DNA is TGTGCCACCAGCCCCGGGACAGGGGACTACGAGCAGTACTTC. The full variable domain, completed using reference TRBV15 and TRBJ2-7, is DAMVIQNPRYQVTQFGKPVTLSCSQTLNHNVMYWYQQKSSQAPKLLFHYYDKDFNNEADTPDNFQSRRPNTSFCFLDIRSPGLGDTAMYLCATSPGTGDYEQYFGPGTRLTVT.

The gene calls are TRBV5-1 and TRBJ1-2, with 7 bases fitting TRBD1. Germline assignment: CDR1 SGHRS and CDR2 YFSETQ. The junction had 4 bases not matched to a gene; V was cut back by 0 bases and J by 2 bases. There are 15 residues in the CDR3. Here the CDR3 DNA reads TGCGCCAGCAGCTTGGAGGGGGCGCGGAACTATGGCTACACCTTC. It yields the protein CASSLEGARNYGYTF.

This clonotype was seen many times. V gene TRBV20-1 combines with J gene TRBJ1-2; D not resolved. The germline gives CDR1 DFQATT, CDR2 SNEGSKA (reference sequence). The CDR3 extends over 12 amino acids. Trimming stripped 5 bases from V and 4 bases from J, with 11 bases between. The chain's CDR3 is CSAWPNGYGYTF. For the CDR3, the DNA is TGCAGTGCTTGGCCCAATGGCTATGGCTACACCTTC.

In this sample, this clonotype turned up a few times. One end of the junction is discordant with germline, which a read error may explain. The rearrangement joins TRBV20-1 to TRBJ2-3; D call uncertain. The CDR3 has 14 residues. Per the germline V gene, CDR1 is DFQATT and CDR2 is SNEGSKA (reference sequence). CDR3: CSSRSASSTDTQYF. CDR3 bases: TGTTCCTCTAGAAGCGCGTCTAGCACAGATACGCAGTATTTT.

Remarks on this clonotype: A much larger clonotype is one base distant, so this may be a read error. The chain is built from TRBV12-3 or TRBV12-4 and TRBJ2-4, with a weak D call TRBD2 (7 bases). This CDR3 has 14 residues. V was clipped by 6 bases and J by 13 bases, with 22 bases between them. CDR3 bases: TGTGCCAGCAGCTACGGGGGGCCGGAGGAGTCCCAGTACTTC. It yields the protein CASSYGGPEESQYF.

This clonotype was seen more than once but under ten times. The chain combines TRBV5-1 with TRBJ2-5; D not resolved. Germline V gene data show CDR1 as SGHRS and CDR2 as YFSETQ. The V end lost 0 bases, the J end lost 1 base, and 7 bases lay between the germline ends. The CDR3 sequence is 14 residues long. CDR3 nucleotide sequence: TGCGCCAGCAGCTTGGGGCCGGTCCAAGAGACCCAGTACTTC. It is translated as CASSLGPVQETQYF.

As DNA, the CDR3 is TGCGCCAGCAGCTCAGGGGGGCGGAATAATTCACCCCTCCACTTT. It codes for CASSSGGRNNSPLHF. This chain uses TRBV5-1 with TRBJ1-6; 7 bases agree with TRBD1. Trimming cost V 3 bases and J 5 bases; bases outside gene matches: 5. CDR1 is SGHRS, CDR2 YFSETQ, per germline. The CDR3 loop spans 15 amino acids.

This clonotype was seen only once. This may be a read error: a much more frequent sequence differs by one nucleotide. This chain joins TRBV18 and TRBJ2-5, with D possibly TRBD1 on 5 matching bases. The CDR3 covers 12 residues. Trimming stripped 3 bases from V and 11 bases from J, with 13 bases between. Germline V gene data show CDR1 as KGHSH and CDR2 as LQKENI. CDR3 sequence (DNA): TGTGCCAGCTCACCCGACAGTGGTCAGCAGTACTTC. Translated: CASSPDSGQQYF.